This T cell receptor (beta chain) was sequenced in a study of T cell responses to AZD1222 COVID-19 vaccine. Overall study: Second-dose recipients at about 4 or about 12 weeks were treated as one pooled group. Overall study results and limits: There were mostly white British donors and more females than males, and clonal diversity was possibly underestimated. Only a handful of AZD1222 recipients, six or seven in all, had baseline seropositivity. Repertoire samples came only from after the peak T cell response.

The CDR3 has 17 residues. Germline CDR1 MNHEY, CDR2 SMNVEV (reference sequence). Profiled with immunoSEQ multiplex PCR; TCRdb holds only in-frame clones, not every one. Of around 130,000 clones listed, around 87% are singletons. To note about this clone: The antigen is undetermined. The junction differs from germline at one of its ends, possibly a read error.

Source: peripheral blood, taken on day 0 of AZD1222 vaccination. J is TRBJ2-3 and V is TRBV27; perhaps TRBD1 as D (5 bases). This TCR came from an adult in good health. CDR3 amino acids: CASSLLYPDGSTGTQYF. DNA for the CDR3: TGTGCCAGCAGTCTACTCTATCCGGACGGCTCCACAGGTACGCAGTATTTT.